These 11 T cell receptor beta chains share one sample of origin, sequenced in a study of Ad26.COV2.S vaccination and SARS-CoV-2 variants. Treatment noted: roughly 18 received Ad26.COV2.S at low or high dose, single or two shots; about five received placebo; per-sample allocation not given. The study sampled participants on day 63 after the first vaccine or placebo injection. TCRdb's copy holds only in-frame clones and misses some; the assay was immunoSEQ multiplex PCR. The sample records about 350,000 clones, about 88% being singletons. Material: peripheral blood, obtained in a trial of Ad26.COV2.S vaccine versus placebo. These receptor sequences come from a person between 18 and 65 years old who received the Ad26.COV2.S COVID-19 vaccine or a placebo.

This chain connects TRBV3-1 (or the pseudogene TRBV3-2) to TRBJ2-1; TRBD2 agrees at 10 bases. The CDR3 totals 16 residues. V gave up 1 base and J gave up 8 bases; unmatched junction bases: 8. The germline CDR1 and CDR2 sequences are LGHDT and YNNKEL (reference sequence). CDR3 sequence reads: CASSQVVLAGVYEQFF. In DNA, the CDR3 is TGTGCCAGCAGCCAAGTGGTGCTAGCGGGGGTCTATGAGCAGTTCTTC.

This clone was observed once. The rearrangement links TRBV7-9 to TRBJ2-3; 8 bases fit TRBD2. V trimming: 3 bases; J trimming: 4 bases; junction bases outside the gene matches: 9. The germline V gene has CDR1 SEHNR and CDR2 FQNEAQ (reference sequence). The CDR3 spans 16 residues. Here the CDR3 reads CASSLKSGSSADTQYF. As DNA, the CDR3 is TGTGCCAGCAGCTTGAAAAGCGGGAGTAGCGCAGATACGCAGTATTTT.

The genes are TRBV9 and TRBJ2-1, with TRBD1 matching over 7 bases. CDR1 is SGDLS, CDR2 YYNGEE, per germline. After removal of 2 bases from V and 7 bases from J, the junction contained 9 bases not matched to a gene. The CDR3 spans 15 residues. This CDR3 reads CASSVEGAEWNEQFF. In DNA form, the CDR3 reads TGTGCCAGCAGCGTCGAGGGGGCGGAGTGGAATGAGCAGTTCTTC. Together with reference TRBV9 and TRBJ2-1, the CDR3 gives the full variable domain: DSGVTQTPKHLITATGQRVTLRCSPRSGDLSVYWYQQSLDQGLQFLIQYYNGEERAKGNILERFSAQQFPDLHSELNLSSLELGDSALYFCASSVEGAEWNEQFFGPGTRLTVL.

CDR3: CASTESRHHSNQPQHF. The CDR3 DNA is TGTGCCAGCACTGAGTCGAGACATCATAGCAATCAGCCCCAGCATTTT. The chain combines TRBV28 with TRBJ1-5; no clear D. The CDR3 runs to 16 residues. Trimming took 7 bases from V and 0 from J, leaving 16 bases between them. Germline loops: CDR1 MDHEN, CDR2 SYDVKM.

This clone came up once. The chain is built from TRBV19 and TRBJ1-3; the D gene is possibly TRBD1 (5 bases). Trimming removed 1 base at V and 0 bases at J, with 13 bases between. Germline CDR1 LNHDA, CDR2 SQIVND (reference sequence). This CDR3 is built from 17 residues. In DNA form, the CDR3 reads TGTGCCAGTAGTATAGGTCGCGTGGGGGACTCTGGAAACACCATATATTTT. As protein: CASSIGRVGDSGNTIYF.

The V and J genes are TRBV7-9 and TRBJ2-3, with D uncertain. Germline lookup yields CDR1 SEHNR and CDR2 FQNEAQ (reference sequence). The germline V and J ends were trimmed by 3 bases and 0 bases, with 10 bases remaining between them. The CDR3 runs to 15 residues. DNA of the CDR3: TGTGCCAGCAGCTTGGGCAGCTCGAGCACAGATACGCAGTATTTT. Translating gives CASSLGSSSTDTQYF.

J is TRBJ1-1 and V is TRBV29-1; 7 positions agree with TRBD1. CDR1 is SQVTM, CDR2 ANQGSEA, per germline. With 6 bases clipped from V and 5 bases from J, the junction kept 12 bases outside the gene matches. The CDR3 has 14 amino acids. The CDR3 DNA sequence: TGCAGCGTAGAAAAGGGGGCAGGGGTAACTGAAGCTTTCTTT. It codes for CSVEKGAGVTEAFF.

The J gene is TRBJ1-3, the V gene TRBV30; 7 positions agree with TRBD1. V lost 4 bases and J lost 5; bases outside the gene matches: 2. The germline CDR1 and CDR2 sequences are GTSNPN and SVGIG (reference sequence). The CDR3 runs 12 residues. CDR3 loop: CAWTTGRNTIYF. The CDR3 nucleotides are TGTGCCTGGACGACAGGGCGAAACACCATATATTTT.

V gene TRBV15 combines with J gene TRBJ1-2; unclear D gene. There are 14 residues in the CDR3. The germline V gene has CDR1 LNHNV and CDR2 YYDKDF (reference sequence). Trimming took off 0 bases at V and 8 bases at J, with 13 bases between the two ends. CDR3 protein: CATSRDSPIGGYTF. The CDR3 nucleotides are TGTGCCACCAGCAGAGATTCCCCGATTGGGGGCTACACCTTC.

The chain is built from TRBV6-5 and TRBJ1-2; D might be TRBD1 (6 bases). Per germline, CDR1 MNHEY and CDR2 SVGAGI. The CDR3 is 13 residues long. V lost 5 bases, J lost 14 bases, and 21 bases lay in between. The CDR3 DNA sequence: TGTGCCAGCAGTCTCAACCGTCTTAACAGGGAGACCTTC. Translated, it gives CASSLNRLNRETF.

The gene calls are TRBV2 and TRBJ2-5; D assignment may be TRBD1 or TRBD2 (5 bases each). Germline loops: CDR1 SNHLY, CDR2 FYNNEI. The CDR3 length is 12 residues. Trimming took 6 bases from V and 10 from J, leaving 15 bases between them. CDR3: CASSLGTVGQYF. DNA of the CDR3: TGTGCCAGCAGCCTGGGGACCGTGGGCCAGTACTTC.